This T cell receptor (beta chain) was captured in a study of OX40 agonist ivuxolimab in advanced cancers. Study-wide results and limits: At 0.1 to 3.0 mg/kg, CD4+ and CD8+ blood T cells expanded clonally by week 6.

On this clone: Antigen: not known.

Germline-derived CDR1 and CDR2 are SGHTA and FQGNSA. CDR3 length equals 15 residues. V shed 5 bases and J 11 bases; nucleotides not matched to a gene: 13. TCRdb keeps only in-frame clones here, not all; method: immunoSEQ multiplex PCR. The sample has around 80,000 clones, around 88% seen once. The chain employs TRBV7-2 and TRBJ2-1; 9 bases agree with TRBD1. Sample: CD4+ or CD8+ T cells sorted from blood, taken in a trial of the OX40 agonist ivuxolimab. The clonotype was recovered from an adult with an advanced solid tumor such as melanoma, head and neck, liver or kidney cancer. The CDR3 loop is CASSREGTGLFQQFF. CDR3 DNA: TGTGCCAGCAGCAGAGAAGGGACAGGGCTATTTCAGCAGTTCTTC.